This T cell receptor (beta chain) was recorded in a study of OX40 agonist ivuxolimab in advanced cancers. The CDR3 totals 16 residues. Trimming took off 4 bases at V and 3 bases at J, with 18 bases between the two ends. Per germline, CDR1 MNHNS and CDR2 SASEGT. The table came from immunoSEQ multiplex PCR; TCRdb's copy has only in-frame clones and leaves some out. The data contain about 13,000 clones, about two thirds of them seen just once; the ten biggest clones take up 39%. This receptor was identified in an adult with an advanced solid tumor such as melanoma, head and neck, liver or kidney cancer. The chain has TRBV6-1 and TRBJ1-1; tentative D call: TRBD1 (6 bases). The sequenced sample was CD4+ or CD8+ T cells sorted from blood, obtained in a trial of the OX40 agonist ivuxolimab. CDR3 sequence reads: CASSAPATGLDTEAFF. DNA of the CDR3: TGTGCCAGCAGTGCGCCCGCTACAGGGTTAGACACTGAAGCTTTCTTT.